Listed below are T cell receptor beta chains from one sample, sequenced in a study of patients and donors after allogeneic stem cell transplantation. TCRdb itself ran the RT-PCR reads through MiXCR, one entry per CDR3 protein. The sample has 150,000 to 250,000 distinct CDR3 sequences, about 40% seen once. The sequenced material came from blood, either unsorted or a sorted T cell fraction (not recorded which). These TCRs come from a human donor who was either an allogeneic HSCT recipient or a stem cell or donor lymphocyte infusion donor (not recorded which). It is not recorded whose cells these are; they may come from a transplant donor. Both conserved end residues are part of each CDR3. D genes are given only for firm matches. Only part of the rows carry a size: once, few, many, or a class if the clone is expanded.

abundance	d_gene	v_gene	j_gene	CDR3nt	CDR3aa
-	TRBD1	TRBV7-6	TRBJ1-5	TGTGCCAGCAGATGGGACAGGGGAAATCAGCCCCAGCATTTT	CASRWDRGNQPQHF
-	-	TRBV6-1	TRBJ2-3	TGTGCCAGCAGCCCCATACTTGCCGGGAATACGCAGTATTTT	CASSPILAGNTQYF
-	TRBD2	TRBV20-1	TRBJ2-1	TGCAGTGCGGTTAGCGGGAGGGCCAATGAGCAGTTCTTC	CSAVSGRANEQFF
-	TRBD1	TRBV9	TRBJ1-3	TGTGCCAGCAGCGACAGGGGGGCAGGAAACACCATATATTTT	CASSDRGAGNTIYF
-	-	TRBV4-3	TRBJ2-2	TGCGCCAGCAGCCAACCTCTACCGTTTGGCAGCCTTCGGGTGGGGGAGCTGTTTTTT	CASSQPLPFGSLRVGELFF
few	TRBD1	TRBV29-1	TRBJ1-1	TGCAGCGTTAACAGGGGGGACACTGAAGCTTTCTTT	CSVNRGDTEAFF
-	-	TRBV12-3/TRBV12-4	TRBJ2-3	TGTGCCAGCACCCTCCGGGCGGGAGATACGCAGTATTTT	CASTLRAGDTQYF
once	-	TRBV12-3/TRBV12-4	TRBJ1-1	TGTGCCAGCAGTTTTAGGGGGTTTGAAGCTTTCTTT	CASSFRGFEAFF
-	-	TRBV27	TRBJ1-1	TGTGCCAGCACCCCGAATGCGGTGAACACTGAAGCTTTCTTT	CASTPNAVNTEAFF
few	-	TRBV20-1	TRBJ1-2	TGCAGTGCTAGAGGAGGGCAGATCTATGGCTACACCTTC	CSARGGQIYGYTF
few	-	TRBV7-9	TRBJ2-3	TGTGCCAGCAGCTTATTACCAGATACGCAGTATTTT	CASSLLPDTQYF
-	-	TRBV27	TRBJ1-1	TGTGCCAGCAGTTTACCGAGGGGAGAAGTTTTCTTT	CASSLPRGEVFF
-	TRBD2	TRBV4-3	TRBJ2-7	TGCGCCAGCAGCCAAGAGAGACTAGCGGATTACGAGCAGTACTTC	CASSQERLADYEQYF
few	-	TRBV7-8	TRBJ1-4	TGTGCCAGCAGCTTGTTCCTCGGTAATGAAAAACTGTTTTTT	CASSLFLGNEKLFF
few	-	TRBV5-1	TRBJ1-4	TGCGCCAGCAGCCCCCGACACCTATCGAATGAAAAACTGTTTTTT	CASSPRHLSNEKLFF
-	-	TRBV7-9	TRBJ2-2	TGTGCCAGCAGCCCACTTGGGGACGGGGAGCTGTTTTTT	CASSPLGDGELFF
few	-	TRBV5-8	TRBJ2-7	TGTGCCAGCAGCTTGTACGTCTCTGAGCTCCGGGAGCAGTACTTC	CASSLYVSELREQYF
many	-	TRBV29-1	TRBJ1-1	TGCAGCGCTGACGAAGACGGATGTACTTTCTTT	CSADEDGCTFF
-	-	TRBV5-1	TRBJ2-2	TGCGCCAGCAGCTCCCTAGCAGGGGCGGGGGAGCTGTTTTTT	CASSSLAGAGELFF
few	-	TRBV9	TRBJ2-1	TGTGCCAGCAGCTCTACACTGCGGGGCGTGAACAATGAGCAGTTCTTC	CASSSTLRGVNNEQFF
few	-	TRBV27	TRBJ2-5	TGTGCCAGCAGTCCCACAGGGTTATCGGAAGAGACCCAGTACTTC	CASSPTGLSEETQYF
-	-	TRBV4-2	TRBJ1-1	TGTGCCAGCAGCCAAGAGCGGCAGGGGACTGAAGCTTTCTTT	CASSQERQGTEAFF
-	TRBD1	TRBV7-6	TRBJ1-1	TGTGCCAGCAGCGCTCGATGGGACAGGGGAATGAACACTGAAGCTTTCTTT	CASSARWDRGMNTEAFF
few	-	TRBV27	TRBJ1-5	TGTGCCAGCAGTTTAGTTGGGGAGGGGAATCAGCCCCAGCATTTT	CASSLVGEGNQPQHF
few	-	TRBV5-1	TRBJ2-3	TGCGCCAGCAGCTCACATCTTGGGGACACAGATACGCAGTATTTT	CASSSHLGDTDTQYF
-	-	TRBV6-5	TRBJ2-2	TGTGCCAGCAGTTACTCTAGGGACCTCCCCGGGGAGCTGTTTTTT	CASSYSRDLPGELFF
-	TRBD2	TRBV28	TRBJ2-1	TGTGCCAGCAGTTCACCGACCGGACTAGCGGGAGGGTCGTACAATGAGCAGTTCTTC	CASSSPTGLAGGSYNEQFF
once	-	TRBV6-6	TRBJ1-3	TGTGCCAGCAGTTCCCCGGCACAGGGAGAAGGAAACACCATATATTTT	CASSSPAQGEGNTIYF
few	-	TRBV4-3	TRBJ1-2	TGCGCCAGCAGCCAAGATTTTGCGGGAGGCTACACCTTC	CASSQDFAGGYTF
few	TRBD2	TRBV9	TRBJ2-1	TGTGCCAGCAGCGTAGAGAGCGGGACCCCAACCAATGAGCAGTTCTTC	CASSVESGTPTNEQFF
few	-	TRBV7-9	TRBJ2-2	TGTGCCAGCAGCTCCACTGACAGAGCCGGGGAGCTGTTTTTT	CASSSTDRAGELFF